The text below deals with one T cell receptor (beta chain). Its antigen is not known. The record originates from a study of blood T cells in healthy people across ages. Overall study findings and caveats: Researchers deemed the diversity estimates from one million T cells underestimates.

Primed by a sample-barcoded 5' primer and a J-beta primer mix, a second PCR proceeded for about 6 to 12 cycles. TCRdb called the 5' RACE reads again in MiXCR, with one record for every CDR3 protein. Among 1,300,000 or so distinct CDR3 sequences listed, approximately 59% were seen once. This TCR derives from a man between 18 and 29 years old in good health. The sequenced sample consisted of blood.

This chain's CDR3 is CASSSTVAVNEQYF. Written as DNA, the CDR3 is TGCGCCAGCAGCTCGACGGTCGCGGTCAATGAGCAGTACTTC. This chain links TRBV5-1 with TRBJ2-7; D not resolved. Germline loops: CDR1 SGHRS, CDR2 YFSETQ. Trimming pared 3 bases from V and 7 bases from J, leaving 17 bases between. The CDR3 length is 14 residues.